The entry below describes one TCR beta chain. These data are taken from a study of control samples from healthy donors and cancer patients. Clones were sequenced by immunoSEQ multiplex PCR, and TCRdb holds only the in-frame ones, with some missing. The sample records about 160,000 clones, about 94% being singletons. Germline values: CDR1 LNHDA, CDR2 SQIVND (reference sequence). The CDR3 totals 13 residues. Losses at the gene ends were 10 bases for V and 2 bases for J; bases not matched to a gene: 8. The rearrangement joins TRBV19 to TRBJ2-7; 7 bases align to TRBD1. Sequences were obtained from blood. The clonotype was recovered from a middle-aged woman in good health. The CDR3 sequence: CATGDRGTYEQYF. For the CDR3, the DNA is TGTGCCACTGGGGACAGAGGAACCTACGAGCAGTACTTC. The whole variable domain, remainder taken from reference TRBV19 and TRBJ2-7, is DGGITQSPKYLFRKEGQNVTLSCEQNLNHDAMYWYRQDPGQGLRLIYYSQIVNDFQKGDIAEGYSVSREKKESFPLTVTSAQKNPTAFYLCATGDRGTYEQYFGPGTRLTVT.